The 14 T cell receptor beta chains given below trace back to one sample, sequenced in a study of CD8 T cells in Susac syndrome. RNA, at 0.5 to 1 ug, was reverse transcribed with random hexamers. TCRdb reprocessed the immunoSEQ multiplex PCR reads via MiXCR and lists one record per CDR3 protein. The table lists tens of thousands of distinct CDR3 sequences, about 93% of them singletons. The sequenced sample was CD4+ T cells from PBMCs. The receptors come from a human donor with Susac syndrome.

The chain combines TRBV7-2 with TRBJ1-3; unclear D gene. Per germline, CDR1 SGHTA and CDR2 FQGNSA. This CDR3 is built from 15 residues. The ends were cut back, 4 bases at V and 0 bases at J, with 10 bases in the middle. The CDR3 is CASSYFQSSGNTIYF. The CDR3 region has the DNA TGTGCCAGCAGCTACTTCCAAAGCTCTGGAAACACCATATATTTT.

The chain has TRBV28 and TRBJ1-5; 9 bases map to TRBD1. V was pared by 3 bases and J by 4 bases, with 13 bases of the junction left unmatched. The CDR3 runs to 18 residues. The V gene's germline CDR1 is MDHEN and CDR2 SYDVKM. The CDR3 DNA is TGTGCCAGCAGTTTCACGAAGGGACAGGGAAGTGCAAATCAGCCCCAGCATTTT. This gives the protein CASSFTKGQGSANQPQHF.

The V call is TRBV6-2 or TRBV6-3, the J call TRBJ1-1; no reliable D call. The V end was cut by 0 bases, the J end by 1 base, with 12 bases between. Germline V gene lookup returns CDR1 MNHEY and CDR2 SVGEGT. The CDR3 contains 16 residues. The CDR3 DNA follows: TGTGCCAGCAGTTACTCGACGACTGGATGGAACACTGAAGCTTTCTTT. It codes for CASSYSTTGWNTEAFF.

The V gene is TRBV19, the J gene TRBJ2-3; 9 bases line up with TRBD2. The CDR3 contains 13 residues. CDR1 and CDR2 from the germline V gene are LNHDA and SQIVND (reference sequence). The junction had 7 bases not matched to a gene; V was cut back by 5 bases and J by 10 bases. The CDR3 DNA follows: TGTGCCAGTAGTGGGACTAGCTTATATCCGCAGTATTTT. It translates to CASSGTSLYPQYF.

The CDR3 spells CASSPRQGRNEQYF. The CDR3 DNA is TGTGCCAGTAGTCCCCGACAGGGCAGAAACGAGCAGTACTTC. The J gene is TRBJ2-7, the V gene TRBV19; TRBD1 matches 7 bases. Germline lookup yields CDR1 LNHDA and CDR2 SQIVND (reference sequence). Trimming removed 5 bases from V and 5 bases from J; junction bases left unmatched: 9. CDR3 length: 14 residues.

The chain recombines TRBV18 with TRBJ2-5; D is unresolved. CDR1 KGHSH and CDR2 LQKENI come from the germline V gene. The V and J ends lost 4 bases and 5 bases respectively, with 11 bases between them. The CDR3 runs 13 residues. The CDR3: CASSLGSRETQYF. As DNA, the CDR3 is TGTGCCAGCTCACTGGGTTCGCGGGAGACCCAGTACTTC.

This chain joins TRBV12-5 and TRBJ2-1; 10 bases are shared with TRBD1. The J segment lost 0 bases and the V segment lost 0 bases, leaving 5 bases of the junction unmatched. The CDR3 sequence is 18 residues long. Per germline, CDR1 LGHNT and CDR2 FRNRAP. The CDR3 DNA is TGTGCTAGTGGTTTGGTACGGGGACAGGGGAGCTCCTACAATGAGCAGTTCTTC. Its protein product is CASGLVRGQGSSYNEQFF.

This CDR3 is CASSSRGLVGNEQFF. In DNA, the CDR3 is TGCGCCAGCAGCTCTCGTGGACTAGTTGGGAATGAGCAGTTCTTC. The V call is TRBV5-1, the J call TRBJ2-1; 7 bases fit TRBD2. The germline V gene has CDR1 SGHRS and CDR2 YFSETQ. The CDR3 runs 15 residues. V dropped 3 bases and J dropped 7; count of bases not matched to a gene: 10.

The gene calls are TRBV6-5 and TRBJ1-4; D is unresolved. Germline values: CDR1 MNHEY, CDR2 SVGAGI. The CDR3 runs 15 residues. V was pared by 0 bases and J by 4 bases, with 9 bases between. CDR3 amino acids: CASSYSQAGNEKLFF. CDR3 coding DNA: TGTGCCAGCAGTTACTCGCAGGCCGGTAATGAAAAACTGTTTTTT.

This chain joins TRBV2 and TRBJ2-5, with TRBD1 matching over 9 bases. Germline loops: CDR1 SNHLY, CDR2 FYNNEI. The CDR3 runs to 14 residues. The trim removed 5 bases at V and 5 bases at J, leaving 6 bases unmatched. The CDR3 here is CASSPGTGSETQYF. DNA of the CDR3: TGTGCCAGCAGTCCTGGGACAGGGTCCGAGACCCAGTACTTC. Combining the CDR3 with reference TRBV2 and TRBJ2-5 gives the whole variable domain EPEVTQTPSHQVTQMGQEVILRCVPISNHLYFYWYRQILGQKVEFLVSFYNNEISEKSEIFDDQFSVERPDGSNFTLKIRSTKLEDSAMYFCASSPGTGSETQYFGPGTRLLVL.

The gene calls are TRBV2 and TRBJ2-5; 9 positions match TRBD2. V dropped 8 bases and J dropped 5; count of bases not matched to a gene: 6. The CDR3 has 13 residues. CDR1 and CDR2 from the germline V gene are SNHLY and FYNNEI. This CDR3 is CASFSGGGETQYF. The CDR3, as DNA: TGTGCCAGCTTTAGCGGGGGTGGGGAGACCCAGTACTTC.

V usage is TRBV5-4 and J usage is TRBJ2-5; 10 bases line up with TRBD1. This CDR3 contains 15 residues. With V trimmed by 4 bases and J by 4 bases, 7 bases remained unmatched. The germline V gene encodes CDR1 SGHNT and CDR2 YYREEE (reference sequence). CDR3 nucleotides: TGTGCCAGCAGCCTTCTGGGGACAGGGGCAGAGACCCAGTACTTC. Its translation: CASSLLGTGAETQYF. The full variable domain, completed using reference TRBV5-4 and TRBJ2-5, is ETGVTQSPTHLIKTRGQQVTLRCSSQSGHNTVSWYQQALGQGPQFIFQYYREEENGRGNFPPRFSGLQFPNYSSELNVNALELDDSALYLCASSLLGTGAETQYFGPGTRLLVL.

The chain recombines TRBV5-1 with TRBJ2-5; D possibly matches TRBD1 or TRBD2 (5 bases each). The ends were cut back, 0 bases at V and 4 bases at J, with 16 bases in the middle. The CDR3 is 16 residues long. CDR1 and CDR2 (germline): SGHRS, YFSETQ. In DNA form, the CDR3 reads TGCGCCAGCAGCTTGGGTCTGGGACGAACAGGAGAGACCCAGTACTTC. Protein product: CASSLGLGRTGETQYF.

The CDR3 bases are TGTGCCAGCGAACTAGCGGGGGACGAGCAGTACTTC. This encodes CASELAGDEQYF. The chain employs TRBV7-9 and TRBJ2-7, with TRBD2 identical over 11 bases. The CDR3 loop spans 12 amino acids. J gave up 5 bases and V 8 bases, and 2 bases lay outside the gene matches. From germline, CDR1 is SEHNR and CDR2 FQNEAQ (reference sequence).